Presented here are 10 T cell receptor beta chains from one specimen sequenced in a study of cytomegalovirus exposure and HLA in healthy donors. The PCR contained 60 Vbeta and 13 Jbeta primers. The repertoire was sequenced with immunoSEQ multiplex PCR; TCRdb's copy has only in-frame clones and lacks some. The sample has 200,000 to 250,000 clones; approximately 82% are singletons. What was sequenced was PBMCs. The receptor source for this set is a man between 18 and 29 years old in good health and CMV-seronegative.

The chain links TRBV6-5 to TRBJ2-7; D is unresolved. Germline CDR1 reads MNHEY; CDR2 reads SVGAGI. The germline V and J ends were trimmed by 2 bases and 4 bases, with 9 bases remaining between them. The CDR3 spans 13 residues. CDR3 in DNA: TGTGCCAGCAGTTACGGGCAGTCTTACGAGCAGTACTTC. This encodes CASSYGQSYEQYF.

The CDR3 region has the DNA TGTGCCAGCAGCTCGTGGAGGGCCCTCGGTGGTGAGACCCAGTACTTC. Encoded protein: CASSSWRALGGETQYF. This chain connects TRBV11-2 to TRBJ2-5, with D possibly matching TRBD2 (6 bases). V was shortened by 4 bases and J by 5 bases, with 20 bases between the two germline ends. Germline CDR1 is SGHAT and CDR2 is FQNNGV. The CDR3 totals 16 residues.

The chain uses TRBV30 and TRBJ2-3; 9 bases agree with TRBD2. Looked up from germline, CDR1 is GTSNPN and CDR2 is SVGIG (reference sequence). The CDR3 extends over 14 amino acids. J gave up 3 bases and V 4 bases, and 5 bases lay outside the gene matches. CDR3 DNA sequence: TGTGCCTGGACTAGCGGGATCGGGACAGATACGCAGTATTTT. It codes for CAWTSGIGTDTQYF.

CDR3 DNA: TGTGCCAGCAGTGGGGGGCAGGGGTGGACTGAAGCTTTCTTT. Its protein is CASSGGQGWTEAFF. The genes are TRBV2 and TRBJ1-1, with D perhaps TRBD1 (6 bases). This CDR3 has 14 residues. CDR1 is SNHLY and CDR2 is FYNNEI in the germline V gene. Trimming left V 4 bases short and J 5 bases short, with 14 bases between.

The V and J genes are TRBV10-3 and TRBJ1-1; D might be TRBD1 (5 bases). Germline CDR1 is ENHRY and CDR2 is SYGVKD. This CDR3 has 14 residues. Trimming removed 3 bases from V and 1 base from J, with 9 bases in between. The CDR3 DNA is TGTGCCATCAGTGACAGGGTGCCGAACACTGAAGCTTTCTTT. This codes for CAISDRVPNTEAFF.

The CDR3 DNA is TGTGCCAGCAGAAAAGTTGGAGACGAGCAGTACTTC. Protein product: CASRKVGDEQYF. The genes are TRBV28 and TRBJ2-7; D uncertain. V gave up 6 bases and J gave up 5 bases, with 11 bases separating them. Germline V lookup: CDR1 MDHEN, CDR2 SYDVKM. The CDR3 length is 12 residues. Full variable domain (rest looked up from reference TRBV28 and TRBJ2-7): DVKVTQSSRYLVKRTGEKVFLECVQDMDHENMFWYRQDPGLGLRLIYFSYDVKMKEKGDIPEGYSVSREKKERFSLILESASTNQTSMYLCASRKVGDEQYFGPGTRLTVT.

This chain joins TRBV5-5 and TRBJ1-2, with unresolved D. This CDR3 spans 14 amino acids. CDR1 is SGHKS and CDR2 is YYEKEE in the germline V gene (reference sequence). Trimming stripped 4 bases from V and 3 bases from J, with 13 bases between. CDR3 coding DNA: TGTGCCAGCAGCGGCGATACAGCCCACTATGGCTACACCTTC. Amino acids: CASSGDTAHYGYTF. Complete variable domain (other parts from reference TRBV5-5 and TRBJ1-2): DAGVTQSPTHLIKTRGQQVTLRCSPISGHKSVSWYQQVLGQGPQFIFQYYEKEERGRGNFPDRFSARQFPNYSSELNVNALLLGDSALYLCASSGDTAHYGYTFGSGTRLTVV.

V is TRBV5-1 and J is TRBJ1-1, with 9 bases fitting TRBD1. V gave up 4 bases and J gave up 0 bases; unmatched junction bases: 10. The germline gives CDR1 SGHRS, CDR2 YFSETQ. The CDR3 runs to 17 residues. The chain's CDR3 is CASSAADRGLMNTEAFF. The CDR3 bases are TGCGCCAGCAGCGCCGCGGACAGGGGCCTTATGAACACTGAAGCTTTCTTT.

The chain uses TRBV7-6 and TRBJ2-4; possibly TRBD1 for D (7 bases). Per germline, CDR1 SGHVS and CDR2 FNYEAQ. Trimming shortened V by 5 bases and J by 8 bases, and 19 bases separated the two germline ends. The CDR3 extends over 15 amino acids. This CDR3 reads CASSPITSQGDIQYF. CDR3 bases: TGTGCCAGCAGCCCTATCACTAGCCAGGGGGACATTCAGTACTTC.

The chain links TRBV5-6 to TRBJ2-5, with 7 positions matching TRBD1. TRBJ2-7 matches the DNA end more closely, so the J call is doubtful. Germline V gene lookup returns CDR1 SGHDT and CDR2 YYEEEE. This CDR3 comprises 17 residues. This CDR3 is CASSSGYIQGSPYEQYF. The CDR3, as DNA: TGTGCCAGCAGCTCCGGTTATATACAGGGGTCACCCTACGAGCAGTACTTC.